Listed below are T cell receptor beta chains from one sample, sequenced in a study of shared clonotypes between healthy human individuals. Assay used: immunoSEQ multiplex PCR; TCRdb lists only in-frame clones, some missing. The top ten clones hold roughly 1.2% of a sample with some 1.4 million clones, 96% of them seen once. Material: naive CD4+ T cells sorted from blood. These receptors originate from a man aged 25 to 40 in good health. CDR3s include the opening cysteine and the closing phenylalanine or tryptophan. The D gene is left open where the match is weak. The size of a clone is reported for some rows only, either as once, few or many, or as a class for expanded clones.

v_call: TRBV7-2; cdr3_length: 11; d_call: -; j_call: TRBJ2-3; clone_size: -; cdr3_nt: TGTGCCTTTACAACCGGGACTACGCAGTATTTT; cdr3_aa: CAFTTGTTQYF
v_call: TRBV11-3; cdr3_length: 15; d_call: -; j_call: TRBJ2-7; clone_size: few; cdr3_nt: TGTGCCAGCAGCTTAGGTGGGGTCTCGGTGAGTGAGCAGTACTTC; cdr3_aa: CASSLGGVSVSEQYF
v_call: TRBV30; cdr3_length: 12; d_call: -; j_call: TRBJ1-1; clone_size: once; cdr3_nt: TGTGCCTGGAGCTGGGGAAGCACTGAAGCTTTCTTT; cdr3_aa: CAWSWGSTEAFF
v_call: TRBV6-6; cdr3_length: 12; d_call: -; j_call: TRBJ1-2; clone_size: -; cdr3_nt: TGTGCCAGCAGTCGACTTGGTGCTGGCTACACCTTC; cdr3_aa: CASSRLGAGYTF
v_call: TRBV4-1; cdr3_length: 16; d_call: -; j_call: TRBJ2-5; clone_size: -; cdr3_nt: TGCGCCAGCAGCCGGGGACCCGCAACGGTACAAGAGACCCAGTACTTC; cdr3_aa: CASSRGPATVQETQYF
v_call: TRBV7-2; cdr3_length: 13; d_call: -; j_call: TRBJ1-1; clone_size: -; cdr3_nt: TGTGCCAGCCTAAGAAACTCGGGCACTGAAGCTTTCTTT; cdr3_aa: CASLRNSGTEAFF
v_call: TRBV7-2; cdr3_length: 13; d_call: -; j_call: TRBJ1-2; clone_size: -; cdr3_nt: TGTGCCAGCAGCCAATCAGGGTACTATGGCTACACCTTC; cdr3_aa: CASSQSGYYGYTF
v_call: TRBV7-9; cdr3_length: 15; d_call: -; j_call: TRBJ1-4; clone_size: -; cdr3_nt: TGTGCCAGCAAAGTATCCGGGAATCTGGAAGAAAAACTGTTTTTT; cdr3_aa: CASKVSGNLEEKLFF
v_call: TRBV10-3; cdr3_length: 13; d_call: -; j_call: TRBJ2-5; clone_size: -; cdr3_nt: TGTGCCATCAACACCGGGACCGAAGAGACCCAGTACTTC; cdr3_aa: CAINTGTEETQYF
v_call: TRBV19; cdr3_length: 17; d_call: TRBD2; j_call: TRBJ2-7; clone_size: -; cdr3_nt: TGTGCCAGTAGTATACTCTCTACTAGCGGGGGCTCCTACGAGCAGTACTTC; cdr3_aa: CASSILSTSGGSYEQYF
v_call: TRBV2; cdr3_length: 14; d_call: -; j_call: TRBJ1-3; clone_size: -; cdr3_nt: TGTGCCAGCAGTGTCGGCACAGAGTATTTCCCCATATATTTT; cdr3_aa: CASSVGTEYFPIYF
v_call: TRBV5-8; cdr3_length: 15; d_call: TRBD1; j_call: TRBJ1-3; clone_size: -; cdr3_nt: TGTGCCAGCAGCCCGGGACAGTCATCTGGAAACACCATATATTTT; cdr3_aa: CASSPGQSSGNTIYF
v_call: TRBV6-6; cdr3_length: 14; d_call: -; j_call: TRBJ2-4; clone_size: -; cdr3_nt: TGTGCCAGCATGGACGCCCTGGCCAAAAACATTCAGTACTTC; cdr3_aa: CASMDALAKNIQYF
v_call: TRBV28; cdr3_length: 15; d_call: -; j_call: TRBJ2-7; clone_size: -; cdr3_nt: TGTGCCAGCAGTTCGGCCAGGGGAGGCACCTACGAGCAGTACTTC; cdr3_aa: CASSSARGGTYEQYF
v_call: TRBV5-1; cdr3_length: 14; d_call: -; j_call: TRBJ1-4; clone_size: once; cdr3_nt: TGCGCCAGCAGTGAGGGGGGAACTAATGAAAAACTGTTTTTT; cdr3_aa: CASSEGGTNEKLFF
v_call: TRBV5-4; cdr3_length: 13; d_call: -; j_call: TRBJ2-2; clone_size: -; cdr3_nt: TGTGCCAGCAGCCGGACTAACACCGGGGAGCTGTTTTTT; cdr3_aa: CASSRTNTGELFF
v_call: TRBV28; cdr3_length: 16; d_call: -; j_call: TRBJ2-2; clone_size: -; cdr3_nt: TGTGCCAGCAGTTTATTTCTGGGCTTAAACACCGGGGAGCTGTTTTTT; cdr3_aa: CASSLFLGLNTGELFF
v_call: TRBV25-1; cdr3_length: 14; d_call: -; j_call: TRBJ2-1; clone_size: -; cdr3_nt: TGTGCCAGCGGATCACAGAGCTCCTACAATGAGCAGTTCTTC; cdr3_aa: CASGSQSSYNEQFF
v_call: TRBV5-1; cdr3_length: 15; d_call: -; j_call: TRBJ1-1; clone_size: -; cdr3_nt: TGCGCCAGCAGCTTGGAGGGGACTCGGGACACTGAAGCTTTCTTT; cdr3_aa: CASSLEGTRDTEAFF
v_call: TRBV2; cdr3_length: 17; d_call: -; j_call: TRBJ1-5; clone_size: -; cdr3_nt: TGTGCCAGCACGGGAGTTTTAAGTGTGGGCAGGAATCAGCCCCAGCATTTT; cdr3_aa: CASTGVLSVGRNQPQHF
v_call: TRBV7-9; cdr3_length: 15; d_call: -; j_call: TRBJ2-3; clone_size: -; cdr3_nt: TGTGCCGGCGCTGGGTTGACCCGGGCAGTTTCTACGCAGTATTTT; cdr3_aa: CAGAGLTRAVSTQYF
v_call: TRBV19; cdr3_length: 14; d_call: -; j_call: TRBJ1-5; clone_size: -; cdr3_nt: TGTGCCAGTAGTATCGTCCAGTCCAATCAGCCCCAGCATTTT; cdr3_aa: CASSIVQSNQPQHF
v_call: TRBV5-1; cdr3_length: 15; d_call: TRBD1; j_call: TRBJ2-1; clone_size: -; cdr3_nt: TGCGCCAGCAGCCGGACAGGGGGTGGTTACAATGAGCAGTTCTTC; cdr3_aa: CASSRTGGGYNEQFF